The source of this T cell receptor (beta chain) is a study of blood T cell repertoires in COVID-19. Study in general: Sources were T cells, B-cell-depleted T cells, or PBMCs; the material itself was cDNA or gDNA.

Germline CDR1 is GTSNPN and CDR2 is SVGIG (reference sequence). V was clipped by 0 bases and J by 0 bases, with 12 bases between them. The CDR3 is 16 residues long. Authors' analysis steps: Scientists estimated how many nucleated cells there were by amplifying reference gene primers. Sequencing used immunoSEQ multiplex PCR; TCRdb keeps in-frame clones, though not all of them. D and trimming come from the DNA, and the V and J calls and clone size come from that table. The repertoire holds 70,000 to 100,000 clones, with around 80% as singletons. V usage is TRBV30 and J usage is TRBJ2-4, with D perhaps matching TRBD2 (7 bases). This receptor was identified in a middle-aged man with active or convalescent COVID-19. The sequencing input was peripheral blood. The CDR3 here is CAWSVRGALAKNIQYF. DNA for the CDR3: TGTGCCTGGAGTGTACGGGGGGCTCTAGCCAAAAACATTCAGTACTTC.